One sample yielded the 2 T cell receptor beta chains listed below, sequenced in a study of cytomegalovirus exposure and HLA in healthy donors. The PCR employed 60 Vbeta primers together with 13 Jbeta primers. Sequencing was performed with immunoSEQ multiplex PCR; in TCRdb, only in-frame clones are kept and a portion is missing. Recorded for this sample: about 160,000 clones. Source material: PBMCs. The source is a man in his thirties or forties in good health and CMV-seronegative.

The CDR3 spells CASRSPDRTLNTGELFF. Here the CDR3 DNA reads TGTGCCAGTAGATCTCCCGACAGGACCCTGAACACCGGGGAGCTGTTTTTT. The chain uses TRBV19 and TRBJ2-2, with D possibly matching TRBD1 (6 bases). Germline CDR1 and CDR2: LNHDA and SQIVND (reference sequence). Between the trimmed V and J ends, which lost 6 bases and 1 base, there was a span of 18 bases. This CDR3 is 17 amino acids long.

The chain is built from TRBV4-1 and TRBJ1-4; D is ambiguous. CDR1 and CDR2 (germline): MGHRA, YSYEKL. This CDR3 comprises 11 residues. V lost 4 bases and J lost 12, with 9 bases in between. CDR3 nucleotide sequence: TGCGCCAGCAGCCTTCGAGAGGAACTGTTTTTT. Residues: CASSLREELFF.